The clone carrying this TCR beta chain has at least ten counts. The antigen remains unidentified. This specimen belongs to a study of T cell repertoires in cytomegalovirus infection. Study-level information: Shared public TCR beta signatures pointed to both CMV infection and a matching HLA type.

General study findings and limits: The ex vivo response was dominated by HLA-C-restricted CMV-specific TCR beta clonotypes.

Each CDR3 protein gets one entry after TCRdb re-called the reads with MiXCR. Of 650,000 to 900,000 distinct CDR3 sequences listed, 25% to 30% are singletons. Germline CDR1 and CDR2: MDHEN and SYDVKM. This CDR3 contains 14 residues. Trimming removed 5 bases from V and 0 bases from J, with 10 bases in between. This sequence was found in a human donor in good health (CMV status not recorded). Some clones in this sample may be carry-over from other donors' samples. The rearrangement joins TRBV28 to TRBJ1-1; D gene uncertain. The sample here was cultured CD8+ T cells from PBMCs, taken from culture after CMV antigen stimulation. CDR3 sequence reads: CASSQGYMNTEAFF. CDR3 DNA: TGTGCCAGCAGTCAAGGATACATGAACACTGAAGCTTTCTTT.